This TCR beta chain was obtained from a study of CD8 T cells in Susac syndrome. This clonotype was found a few times. Roughly 0.5 to 1 ug RNA was reverse transcribed with random hexamers. Using its own MiXCR run on the immunoSEQ multiplex PCR reads, TCRdb lists one record per CDR3 protein. The sample shows some 150,000 distinct CDR3 sequences, approximately 93% of them seen only once. The ends were cut back, 4 bases at V and 6 bases at J, with 25 bases in the middle. The CDR3 loop spans 16 amino acids. Germline V gene sequence: CDR1 GTSNPN, CDR2 SVGIG (reference sequence). Controls were drawn from healthy donors and were matched for age and sex. CD8+ and CD4+ T cells were negatively isolated; TEMRA cells were FACS-enriched.

The TCR was taken from a human donor in good health. The sample taken for sequencing was CD4+ T cells from PBMCs. This chain joins TRBV30 and TRBJ2-7; tentative D call: TRBD1 (6 bases). CDR3 DNA sequence: TGTGCCTGGAAGAGGGGGAAATCTCTACACTATAGCGAGCAGTACTTC. Translated: CAWKRGKSLHYSEQYF.